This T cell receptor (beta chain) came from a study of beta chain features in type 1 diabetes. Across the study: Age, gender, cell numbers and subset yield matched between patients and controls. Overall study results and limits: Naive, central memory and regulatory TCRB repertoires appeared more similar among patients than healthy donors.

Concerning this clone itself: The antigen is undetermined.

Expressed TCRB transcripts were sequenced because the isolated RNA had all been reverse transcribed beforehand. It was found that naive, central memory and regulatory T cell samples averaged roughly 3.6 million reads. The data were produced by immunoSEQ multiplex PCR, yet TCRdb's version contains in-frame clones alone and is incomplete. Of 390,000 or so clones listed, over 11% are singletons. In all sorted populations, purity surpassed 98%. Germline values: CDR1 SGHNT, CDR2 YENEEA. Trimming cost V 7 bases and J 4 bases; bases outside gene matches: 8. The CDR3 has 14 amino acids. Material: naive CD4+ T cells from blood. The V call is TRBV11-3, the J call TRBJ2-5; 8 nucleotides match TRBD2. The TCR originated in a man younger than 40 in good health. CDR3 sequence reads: CASTPFSGAETQYF. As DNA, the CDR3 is TGTGCCAGCACCCCGTTTAGCGGGGCAGAGACCCAGTACTTC.